This T cell receptor (beta chain) comes out of a study of identical twins. Germline V gene sequence: CDR1 SGDLS, CDR2 YYNGEE. V dropped 3 bases and J dropped 9; count of bases not matched to a gene: 12. CDR3 length: 16 amino acids. Findings of the study overall: Whereas memory repertoires showed no such difference, abundant cord blood beta clonotypes carried fewer insertions.

As to this clonotype: Its antigen is not identified.

TCRdb analysed the 5' RACE reads with MiXCR anew, one entry per CDR3 protein. Of hundreds of thousands of distinct CDR3 sequences listed, 20% to 25% are singletons. This sample was also put to use in a study of T cells expressing NK-cell markers. Per that paper: Sequenced donors, eight in total, included seven who were HCMV-seropositive and one who was seronegative. NKG2C+ dominant clonotypes from 5 or 6 donors made up about 1.0-7.5% of CD8+ T cells.

The receptor comes from a woman aged 18-29 years in good health. Sample: CD4+ T cells sorted from blood. This rearrangement joins TRBV9 to TRBJ2-2; 9 bases agree with TRBD2. The CDR3 nucleotides read TGTGCCAGCAGCGCGGTCCCCGGGACTAGCATCCGGGAGCTGTTTTTT. The encoded protein is CASSAVPGTSIRELFF.